This T cell receptor (beta chain) was documented in a study of human T cells and chemical hapten exposure. Sample time point: healthy volunteer bleed at 6 weeks. Unfractionated whole blood served as the source for total RNA extraction. Library construction involved attaching unique molecular identifiers to individual cDNA molecules, which allowed quantitative, reproducible TCR counting. One entry per CDR3 protein results from TCRdb running MiXCR on the RACE reads. This sample has 35,000 to 50,000 distinct CDR3 sequences, with 3.7% found just once. This CDR3 has 16 amino acids. Trimming pared 2 bases from V and 2 bases from J, leaving 14 bases between. The germline CDR1 and CDR2 sequences are KGHSH and LQKENI.

The J gene is TRBJ2-3, the V gene TRBV18; tentatively, D is TRBD1 or TRBD2 (7 bases each). The sequence was obtained from a human donor in good health. Some clones in this sample may be carry-over from other donors' samples. The sample taken for sequencing was whole blood. The CDR3 region has the DNA TGTGCCAGCTCACCAAGGGGGGGACAGACCACAGATACGCAGTATTTT. Translated, it gives CASSPRGGQTTDTQYF.